One and the same sample provided the 6 T cell receptor beta chains below, sequenced in a study of T cell repertoires in cytomegalovirus infection. These receptors have no identified antigens. One entry per CDR3 protein, called by TCRdb with MiXCR from the reads. The table records about 920,000 distinct CDR3 sequences, approximately 31% of them present only once. The starting material was cultured CD8+ T cells from PBMCs, obtained from culture after CMV antigen stimulation. The receptor source for this set is a human donor in good health (CMV status not recorded). Some clones in this sample may be carry-over from other donors' samples.

About this clonotype: One end of the junction is discordant with germline, which a read error may explain. The rearrangement uses TRBV7-7 and TRBJ2-2; the D call may be TRBD1 or TRBD2 (7 bases each). CDR1 and CDR2 (germline): SSHAT, FNYEAQ (reference sequence). This CDR3 spans 17 amino acids. The CDR3, as DNA: TGTGCTAGCAGCCCGCATTGGGAGGGGGCCGGCACCGGGGAGCTGTTTTTT. The encoded protein is CASSPHWEGAGTGELFF.

V usage is TRBV7-9 and J usage is TRBJ2-1; D might be TRBD2 (6 bases). Trimming took 7 bases from V and 5 from J, leaving 15 bases between them. Germline V CDR1 and CDR2: SEHNR, FQNEAQ (reference sequence). The CDR3 extends over 14 amino acids. The CDR3 reads CASNPGTYNNEQFF. The CDR3 DNA reads TGTGCCAGCAACCCCGGGACTTACAACAATGAGCAGTTCTTC.

The chain combines TRBV7-9 with TRBJ2-1; 10 bases agree with TRBD2. V shed 5 bases and J 0 bases; nucleotides not matched to a gene: 16. This CDR3 region has 20 residues. Germline loops: CDR1 SEHNR, CDR2 FQNEAQ (reference sequence). This CDR3 is CASSRRGLAGAFYSYNEQFF. The CDR3 coding sequence is TGTGCCAGCAGCCGACGGGGGCTAGCGGGGGCCTTTTACTCCTACAATGAGCAGTTCTTC.

This clonotype was observed a few times. This chain joins TRBV4-1 and TRBJ2-2; TRBD2 matches 13 bases. CDR3 length equals 16 residues. Germline CDR1 MGHRA, CDR2 YSYEKL. The V and J ends lost 4 bases and 8 bases, in that order; junction bases with no gene match: 7. This CDR3 is CASSPGLAGARGELFF. In nucleotides, the CDR3 is TGCGCCAGCAGCCCAGGACTAGCGGGGGCCCGAGGGGAGCTGTTTTTT.

This clonotype was observed at least ten times. The chain joins TRBV6-5 to TRBJ2-7; D is unclear. Germline values: CDR1 MNHEY, CDR2 SVGAGI. The CDR3 is 14 amino acids. Trimming stripped 5 bases from V and 0 bases from J, with 11 bases between. CDR3: CASSNSLSSYEQYF. The CDR3 nucleotides are TGTGCCAGCAGTAATTCACTCAGCTCCTACGAGCAGTACTTC.

The V call is TRBV12-3 or TRBV12-4, the J call TRBJ1-4; 8 bases are shared with TRBD1. The CDR3 covers 18 residues. Losses at the gene ends were 5 bases for V and 0 bases for J; bases not matched to a gene: 11. This CDR3 reads CASSPGDRMSPTNEKLFF. The CDR3 nucleotides read TGTGCCAGCAGTCCGGGGGACAGGATGTCCCCAACTAATGAAAAACTGTTTTTT.